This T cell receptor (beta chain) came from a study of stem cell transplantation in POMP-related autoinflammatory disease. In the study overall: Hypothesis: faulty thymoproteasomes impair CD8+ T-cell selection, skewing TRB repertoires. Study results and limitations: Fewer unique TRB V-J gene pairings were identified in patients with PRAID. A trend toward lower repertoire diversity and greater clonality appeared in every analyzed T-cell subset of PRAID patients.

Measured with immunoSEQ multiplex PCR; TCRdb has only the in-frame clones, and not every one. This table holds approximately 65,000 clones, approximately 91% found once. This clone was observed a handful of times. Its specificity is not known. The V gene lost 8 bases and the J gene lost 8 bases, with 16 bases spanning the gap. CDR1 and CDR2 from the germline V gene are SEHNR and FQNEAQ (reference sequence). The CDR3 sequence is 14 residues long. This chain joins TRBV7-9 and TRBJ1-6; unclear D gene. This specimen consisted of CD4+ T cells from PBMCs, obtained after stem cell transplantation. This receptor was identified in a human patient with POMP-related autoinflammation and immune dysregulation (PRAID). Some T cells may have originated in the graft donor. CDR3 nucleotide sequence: TGTGCCAGCCAGAGCGACGGGTTCTATTCACCCCTCCACTTT. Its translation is CASQSDGFYSPLHF. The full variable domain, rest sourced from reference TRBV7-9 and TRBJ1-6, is DTGVSQNPRHKITKRGQNVTFRCDPISEHNRLYWYRQTLGQGPEFLTYFQNEAQLEKSRLLSDRFSAERPKGSFSTLEIQRTEQGDSAMYLCASQSDGFYSPLHFGNGTRLTVT.